This T cell receptor beta chain was found in a study of T cell clones after liver transplantation. For the study at large: Liver transplant recipients had immunosuppression withdrawal attempted within 2 years. Tolerance: complete withdrawal held at least one year, liver enzymes staying within twice normal.

Sorting of unstimulated PBMCs yielded separate CD3+CD4+ and CD3+CD8+ fractions. Only in-frame clones appear in the TCRdb table, and some are missing; sequencing was by immunoSEQ multiplex PCR. The sample lists roughly 120,000 clones, roughly nine tenths occurring once. This CDR3 region has 10 residues. The V and J ends lost 9 bases and 7 bases respectively, with 7 bases between them. Germline values: CDR1 MNHEY, CDR2 SVGAGI. The chain employs TRBV6-5 and TRBJ2-1, with D tentatively TRBD2 (6 bases). The receptor comes from a human patient who received a liver transplant. The T cells may come from the graft donor. Sequenced material: CD4+ T cells from blood, taken 12 months after liver transplant. The CDR3 DNA reads as TGTGCCAGACGGGGGAATGAGCAGTTCTTC. Its protein product is CARRGNEQFF.